Here is one TCR beta chain with its context. The sample belongs to a study of blood T cell repertoires in COVID-19. The overall study: Sites across the United States, Italy and Spain contributed samples from acute and convalescent COVID-19.

This table comes from immunoSEQ multiplex PCR, and its TCRdb copy is limited to in-frame clones, with some not included. The profile shows under 350,000 clones, approximately 83% of them singletons. V lost 0 bases to trimming and J lost 3 bases, with 18 bases between them. The CDR3 spans 17 residues. The germline CDR1 and CDR2 sequences are LGHDT and YNNKEL (reference sequence). This TCR derives from a woman aged 40 to 50 with acute COVID-19. The sequenced material came from PBMCs or T cells enriched from blood (not recorded which). The chain uses TRBV3-1 (or the pseudogene TRBV3-2) and TRBJ2-7; perhaps TRBD1 as D (6 bases). The CDR3 loop reads CASSQDASGVVLYEQYF. In DNA, the CDR3 is TGTGCCAGCAGCCAAGATGCCTCAGGGGTGGTCCTCTACGAGCAGTACTTC.